The TCR beta chain described here comes from a study of T-cell reconstitution after alpha-beta-depleted transplantation in children. For TCRbeta, the library was prepared with unique molecular identifiers. Each CDR3 protein gets one entry after TCRdb re-called the PCR reads with MiXCR. The data contain a few hundred thousand distinct CDR3 sequences, around 17% of them singletons. This clonotype originated in a human donor who donated a stem cell graft to a child with acute lymphoblastic leukemia. The starting material was PBMCs from the stem cell graft donor, obtained from the stem cell graft.

CDR3 region: CASSFGQADFDEQFF. DNA for the CDR3: TGCGCCAGCAGCTTTGGCCAGGCGGACTTCGATGAGCAGTTCTTC. The chain employs TRBV5-1 and TRBJ2-1; D may be TRBD2 (5 bases). In germline, CDR1 is SGHRS, CDR2 YFSETQ. The CDR3 is made up of 15 amino acids. V was trimmed by 2 bases and J by 8 bases, leaving 17 bases between them.